Each of the 10 T cell receptor beta chains below was sequenced from the same sample in a study of T cell changes during pregnancy in multiple sclerosis. The protocol was immunoSEQ multiplex PCR, while the TCRdb copy is restricted to in-frame clones and leaves out a portion. The profile shows more than 85,000 clones, approximately 94% of them singletons. Sample: peripheral blood, taken in the second trimester of pregnancy. The origin of the receptors is a female donor with multiple sclerosis, enrolled in a pregnancy study.

The chain is built from TRBV2 and TRBJ2-5; TRBD1 is a possible D gene (6 bases). The V and J ends lost 1 base and 3 bases respectively, with 12 bases between them. Germline CDR1 and CDR2: SNHLY and FYNNEI. The CDR3 contains 15 residues. CDR3 nucleotides: TGTGCCAGCAGTGAAGGGGGAAGGACAGAAGAGACCCAGTACTTC. Protein sequence: CASSEGGRTEETQYF.

The chain is built from TRBV10-3 and TRBJ2-3; D may be TRBD2 (6 bases). CDR1 is ENHRY and CDR2 is SYGVKD in the germline V gene. Trimming took off 6 bases at V and 6 bases at J, with 16 bases between the two ends. This CDR3 is 14 amino acids long. CDR3 in amino acids: CAIRGDSPGDTQYF. The CDR3 DNA reads TGTGCCATCAGGGGGGACTCACCGGGTGATACGCAGTATTTT.

The chain has TRBV28 and TRBJ1-2; 10 bases match TRBD1. CDR1 is MDHEN and CDR2 is SYDVKM in the germline V gene. The CDR3 runs to 17 residues. V gave up 5 bases and J gave up 3 bases; unmatched junction bases: 12. Here the CDR3 DNA reads TGTGCCAGCAGTGGGCATTTAGGGGACAGGGGATACTATGGCTACACCTTC. Amino acids: CASSGHLGDRGYYGYTF.

This chain links TRBV5-6 with TRBJ2-3; perhaps TRBD1 as D (5 bases). The CDR3 spans 15 residues. Germline values: CDR1 SGHDT, CDR2 YYEEEE. Trimming took off 0 bases at V and 0 bases at J, with 8 bases between the two ends. Here the CDR3 reads CASSLVAGSTDTQYF. The CDR3 nucleotides are TGTGCCAGCAGCTTGGTGGCAGGGAGCACAGATACGCAGTATTTT.

This clone was recorded only once. The chain links TRBV9 to TRBJ2-5, with TRBD1 identical over 8 bases. The V gene's germline CDR1 is SGDLS and CDR2 YYNGEE. This CDR3 is 15 amino acids long. V lost 4 bases, J lost 4 bases, and 9 bases stayed unmatched. The CDR3 DNA is TGTGCCAGCAGCCCGCGGACAGGGATGGGAGAGACCCAGTACTTC. Its translation: CASSPRTGMGETQYF.

V gene TRBV19 combines with J gene TRBJ1-3, with 11 bases lining up with TRBD1. Germline V gene lookup returns CDR1 LNHDA and CDR2 SQIVND (reference sequence). The V segment lost 11 bases and the J segment 7 bases; nucleotides outside the gene matches: 10. The CDR3 length is 14 residues. CDR3 sequence reads: CACRDRDRGNTIYF. The CDR3 DNA reads as TGTGCCTGCAGAGACCGGGACAGGGGGAACACCATATATTTT.

V and J are TRBV7-9 and TRBJ2-5; 11 nucleotides align to TRBD2. V dropped 3 bases and J dropped 6; count of bases not matched to a gene: 6. The CDR3 is 15 residues long. The germline CDR1 and CDR2 sequences are SEHNR and FQNEAQ (reference sequence). For the CDR3, the DNA is TGTGCCAGCAGCTTTAGCGGGAGGGTTCAGCAGACCCAGTACTTC. It codes for CASSFSGRVQQTQYF.

This chain links TRBV15 with TRBJ2-2; the D is unclear. This CDR3 contains 17 residues. The germline V gene has CDR1 LNHNV and CDR2 YYDKDF (reference sequence). Between the trimmed V and J ends, which lost 3 bases and 3 bases, there was a span of 17 bases. CDR3 sequence reads: CATSSFGEVGDTGELFF. The CDR3 nucleotides are TGTGCCACCAGCAGTTTTGGAGAGGTCGGAGACACCGGGGAGCTGTTTTTT. Full variable domain (outside the CDR3, taken from reference TRBV15 and TRBJ2-2): DAMVIQNPRYQVTQFGKPVTLSCSQTLNHNVMYWYQQKSSQAPKLLFHYYDKDFNNEADTPDNFQSRRPNTSFCFLDIRSPGLGDTAMYLCATSSFGEVGDTGELFFGEGSRLTVL.

The chain links TRBV30 to TRBJ1-1; D gene ambiguous. CDR3 size: 14 residues. The V end was cut by 0 bases, the J end by 1 base, with 9 bases between. Germline V gives CDR1 GTSNPN, CDR2 SVGIG (reference sequence). In DNA form, the CDR3 reads TGTGCCTGGAGTGTCGGCAGGCGGAACACTGAAGCTTTCTTT. This gives the protein CAWSVGRRNTEAFF. Variable domain in full (rest from reference TRBV30 and TRBJ1-1): SQTIHQWPATLVQPVGSPLSLECTVEGTSNPNLYWYRQAAGRGLQLLFYSVGIGQISSEVPQNLSASRPQDRQFILSSKKLLLSDSGFYLCAWSVGRRNTEAFFGQGTRLTVV.

The V call is TRBV28, the J call TRBJ1-1, with 8 bases lining up with TRBD1. CDR3 length equals 19 residues. Germline V gene lookup returns CDR1 MDHEN and CDR2 SYDVKM. V was pared by 2 bases and J by 0 bases, with 14 bases of the junction left unmatched. CDR3 sequence: CASSLTSTGGLGLNTEAFF. In nucleotides, the CDR3 is TGTGCCAGCAGTTTAACCAGCACAGGGGGGCTCGGGTTGAACACTGAAGCTTTCTTT.